These 21 T cell receptor beta chains came from one sample sequenced in a study of shared clonotypes between healthy human individuals. TCRdb keeps only in-frame clones here, not all; method: immunoSEQ multiplex PCR. Seen here are some 1 million clones, 65% to 75% observed once, and the top ten hold approximately 1.5%. The material sequenced was memory CD4+ T cells sorted from blood. Documented subset: CD45RA-negative fraction. These receptors came from a man between 18 and 29 years old in good health.

This clone was detected only a few times. The gene calls are TRBV6-5 and TRBJ2-3; the match to TRBD2 covers 13 bases. J lost 2 bases, V lost 6 bases, and 2 bases had no gene match. The germline gives CDR1 MNHEY, CDR2 SVGAGI. CDR3 length: 15 amino acids. CDR3 in amino acids: CASSTSGGDTDTQYF. For the CDR3, the DNA is TGTGCCAGCAGCACTAGCGGGGGGGACACAGATACGCAGTATTTT.

V and J are TRBV5-1 and TRBJ1-3; D uncertain. V lost 0 bases, J lost 0 bases, and 10 bases lay in between. The CDR3 has 16 residues. In germline, CDR1 is SGHRS, CDR2 YFSETQ. In DNA form, the CDR3 reads TGCGCCAGCAGCTTGGATCAGCGGAACTCTGGAAACACCATATATTTT. Amino acids: CASSLDQRNSGNTIYF.

The V and J genes are TRBV30 and TRBJ1-2; D gene ambiguous. The CDR3 contains 12 residues. Germline CDR1 is GTSNPN and CDR2 is SVGIG (reference sequence). CDR3 loop: CASYDQNYGYTF. CDR3 in DNA: TGTGCTTCCTACGACCAGAACTATGGCTACACCTTC.

The rearrangement links TRBV7-9 to TRBJ1-6; 9 bases map to TRBD1. The CDR3 has 16 residues. The V and J ends lost 1 base and 10 bases, in that order; junction bases with no gene match: 8. Germline V gene lookup returns CDR1 SEHNR and CDR2 FQNEAQ (reference sequence). The CDR3 here is CASSLGLQGAGSPLHF. The CDR3, as DNA: TGTGCCAGCAGCTTAGGGCTACAGGGGGCGGGGTCACCCCTCCACTTT.

Details on this clone: The same CDR3 is also encoded by other DNA sequences in this sample. The J gene is TRBJ1-2, the V gene TRBV28, with 7 positions matching TRBD1. The germline gives CDR1 MDHEN, CDR2 SYDVKM. The CDR3 runs 14 residues. The V gene end was trimmed by 3 bases and the J gene end by 0 bases; junction bases not matched to a gene: 1. The CDR3 DNA follows: TGTGCCAGCAGTTTCGGGACAGCTAACTATGGCTACACCTTC. It specifies CASSFGTANYGYTF.

Notes on this clone: A much larger clone differs by one base, so this may be a read error. Other DNA sequences in the sample encode the same CDR3. The chain's CDR3 is CASSLGRNTEAFF. CDR3 DNA sequence: TGTGCCAGCAGCTTGGGACGGAACACTGAAGCTTTCTTT. V is TRBV11-2 and J is TRBJ1-1, with TRBD1 as a possible D gene (5 bases). Germline V gene sequence: CDR1 SGHAT, CDR2 FQNNGV. V gave up 3 bases and J gave up 1 base, with 6 bases separating them. The CDR3 runs to 13 residues.

V is TRBV9 and J is TRBJ1-5; D is unresolved. The CDR3 is 13 amino acids. Deletions cut 3 bases from V and 4 bases from J, with 8 bases between. Germline CDR1 and CDR2: SGDLS and YYNGEE. CDR3 protein: CASSEDPNQPQHF. The DNA for the CDR3 is TGTGCCAGCAGCGAGGACCCAAATCAGCCCCAGCATTTT.

This clone was picked up a small number of times. The V gene is TRBV10-3, the J gene TRBJ1-2; D is uncertain. Germline assignment: CDR1 ENHRY and CDR2 SYGVKD. V lost 0 bases, J lost 7 bases, and 9 bases lay in between. The CDR3 is 13 amino acids. DNA of the CDR3: TGTGCCATCAGTGAGTCCGGGCTATCTGGCTACACCTTC. Translating it yields CAISESGLSGYTF.

V usage is TRBV4-1 and J usage is TRBJ2-7; 7 bases align to TRBD2. The V gene end was trimmed by 0 bases and the J gene end by 4 bases; junction bases not matched to a gene: 6. The CDR3 is made up of 15 amino acids. Germline V gene sequence: CDR1 MGHRA, CDR2 YSYEKL. The CDR3 sequence: CASSQEISGAYEQYF. In DNA, the CDR3 is TGCGCCAGCAGCCAAGAGATCAGCGGGGCTTACGAGCAGTACTTC.

The rearrangement joins TRBV19 to TRBJ2-7; 8 nucleotides align to TRBD1. The germline V gene encodes CDR1 LNHDA and CDR2 SQIVND (reference sequence). There are 15 residues in the CDR3. Germline trimming cut 9 bases from V and 1 base from J; bases unmatched to any gene: 11. CDR3 loop: CASHPGTGSSYEQYF. The CDR3, as DNA: TGTGCCAGCCACCCTGGGACAGGTAGTTCCTACGAGCAGTACTTC. The variable domain in full, with the rest retrieved from reference TRBV19 and TRBJ2-7, is DGGITQSPKYLFRKEGQNVTLSCEQNLNHDAMYWYRQDPGQGLRLIYYSQIVNDFQKGDIAEGYSVSREKKESFPLTVTSAQKNPTAFYLCASHPGTGSSYEQYFGPGTRLTVT.

The rearrangement uses TRBV6-5 and TRBJ2-7; the match to TRBD1 covers 8 bases. The trim removed 5 bases at V and 4 bases at J, leaving 10 bases unmatched. The length of the CDR3 is 15 residues. CDR1 is MNHEY and CDR2 is SVGAGI in the germline V gene. The CDR3 region is CASSHPQGVPYEQYF. CDR3 DNA sequence: TGTGCCAGCAGTCACCCACAGGGGGTTCCATACGAGCAGTACTTC.

This sequence joins TRBV10-2 and TRBJ2-7, with 8 bases lining up with TRBD2. V was pared by 8 bases and J by 2 bases, with 17 bases of the junction left unmatched. Germline CDR1 WSHSY, CDR2 SAAADI. This CDR3 is 17 amino acids long. As DNA, the CDR3 is TGCGCCAGCGGGCTAACCCAGCGACTAGCGTTAACCTACGAGCAGTACTTC. Its protein is CASGLTQRLALTYEQYF.

The rearrangement uses TRBV4-3 and TRBJ2-2; a possible D gene is TRBD2 (5 bases). Germline lookup yields CDR1 LGHNA and CDR2 YSLEER. V was cut by 6 bases and J by 4 bases, with 12 bases left in between. The CDR3 totals 14 residues. CDR3 DNA: TGCGCCAGCAGTAAGGACTTCACCACCGGGGAGCTGTTTTTT. It is translated as CASSKDFTTGELFF.

The J gene is TRBJ2-3, the V gene TRBV18; D remains unclear. Germline CDR1 is KGHSH and CDR2 is LQKENI. Trimming took 8 bases from V and 2 from J, leaving 11 bases between them. The CDR3 length is 13 residues. CDR3 loop: CASATTLTDTQYF. CDR3 nucleotide sequence: TGTGCCAGCGCTACCACCCTCACAGATACGCAGTATTTT.

V gene TRBV4-1 combines with J gene TRBJ1-3, with D maybe TRBD1 (6 bases). Germline values: CDR1 MGHRA, CDR2 YSYEKL. V gave up 1 base and J gave up 2 bases, with 18 bases separating them. The CDR3 is 18 amino acids. The CDR3 bases are TGCGCCAGCAGCCAAGTAGGCGCAGGGGCCTATGCTGGAAACACCATATATTTT. This translates into CASSQVGAGAYAGNTIYF.

At least ten counts were recorded for this clone. This rearrangement joins TRBV30 to TRBJ2-3; TRBD2 matches at 8 bases. This CDR3 is built from 15 residues. After removal of 0 bases from V and 2 bases from J, the junction contained 4 bases not matched to a gene. Germline V gene lookup returns CDR1 GTSNPN and CDR2 SVGIG (reference sequence). The CDR3, as DNA: TGTGCCTGGAGTGTACTAGCGGATTTCACAGATACGCAGTATTTT. It codes for CAWSVLADFTDTQYF.

The chain links TRBV18 to TRBJ2-6; D is undetermined. CDR1 is KGHSH and CDR2 is LQKENI in the germline V gene. Trimming took 5 bases from V and 2 from J, leaving 13 bases between them. The CDR3 totals 16 residues. The CDR3: CASSIQATTGANVLTF. The CDR3 DNA reads as TGTGCCAGCTCAATTCAGGCCACCACTGGGGCCAACGTCCTGACTTTC.

This clone was seen a handful of times. This rearrangement joins TRBV11-2 to TRBJ2-4; 7 nucleotides align to TRBD1. The V gene end was trimmed by 5 bases and the J gene end by 0 bases; junction bases not matched to a gene: 4. The germline V gene has CDR1 SGHAT and CDR2 FQNNGV. CDR3 size: 15 residues. Here the CDR3 DNA reads TGTGCCAGCAGCCGACAGGGCTTAGCCAAAAACATTCAGTACTTC. Amino acid sequence: CASSRQGLAKNIQYF.

V gene TRBV29-1 combines with J gene TRBJ1-1; 9 bases line up with TRBD1. V trimming: 5 bases; J trimming: 10 bases; junction bases outside the gene matches: 5. Germline-derived CDR1 and CDR2 are SQVTM and ANQGSEA. CDR3 length equals 11 residues. The CDR3, as DNA: TGCAGCGTTCGGACAGGGGATAGAGCTTTCTTT. Translating gives CSVRTGDRAFF.

The genes are TRBV7-6 and TRBJ2-3; 12 bases match TRBD2. Germline CDR1 and CDR2: SGHVS and FNYEAQ. The V gene end was trimmed by 2 bases and the J gene end by 1 base; junction bases not matched to a gene: 4. This CDR3 spans 17 amino acids. Written as DNA, the CDR3 is TGTGCCAGCAGCTTACTAGCGGGAGGGCGCGGCACAGATACGCAGTATTTT. Its translation: CASSLLAGGRGTDTQYF.

This sequence joins TRBV4-1 and TRBJ2-1, with no clear D. Trimming took off 1 base at V and 0 bases at J, with 10 bases between the two ends. The CDR3 runs 16 residues. Germline CDR1 reads MGHRA; CDR2 reads YSYEKL. The CDR3 sequence is CASSQVPPSSYNEQFF. As DNA, the CDR3 is TGCGCCAGCAGCCAAGTCCCCCCGAGCTCCTACAATGAGCAGTTCTTC.